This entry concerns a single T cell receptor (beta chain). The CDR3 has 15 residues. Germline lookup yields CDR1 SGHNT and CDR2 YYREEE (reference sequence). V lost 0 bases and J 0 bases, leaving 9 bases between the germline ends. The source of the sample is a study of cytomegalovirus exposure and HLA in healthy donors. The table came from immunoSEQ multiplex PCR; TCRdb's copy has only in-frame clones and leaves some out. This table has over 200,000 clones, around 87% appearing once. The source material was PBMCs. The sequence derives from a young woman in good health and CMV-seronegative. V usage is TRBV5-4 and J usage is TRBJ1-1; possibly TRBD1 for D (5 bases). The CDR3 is CASSLALGVNTEAFF. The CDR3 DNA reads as TGTGCCAGCAGCTTGGCGCTAGGGGTGAACACTGAAGCTTTCTTT.